A selection of T cell receptor beta chains follows, all from one sample in a study of T cell responses to AZD1222 COVID-19 vaccine. Data came from immunoSEQ multiplex PCR; TCRdb stores just in-frame clones and leaves some out. The top ten hold 8% of the sample, which has roughly 110,000 clones, roughly 91% seen once. Sequenced here: peripheral blood, sampled 28 days after the second AZD1222 dose. The receptor source for this set is an adult who received the AZD1222 COVID-19 vaccine. Both conserved end residues are part of each CDR3. The D gene is left open where the match is weak. Size is omitted from some rows. Given values are once, few, many or a class for expanded clones.

-	TRBD1	TRBV3-1/TRBV3-2	TRBJ1-2	TGTGCCAGCAGCCTTCCTGGACAGGGGGAAAATGGCTACACCTTC	CASSLPGQGENGYTF
-	TRBD1	TRBV9	TRBJ1-2	TGTGCCAGCAGCGTAGTAGGGACAGGATATGGCTACACCTTC	CASSVVGTGYGYTF
-	-	TRBV4-1	TRBJ1-2	TGCGCCAGCAGCCAGGACGCGGGCGGTCTCTCTAACTATGGCTACACCTTC	CASSQDAGGLSNYGYTF
few	-	TRBV7-9	TRBJ1-2	TGTGCCAGCAGCTTCGAAACTAGCCCGTATGGCTACACCTTC	CASSFETSPYGYTF
-	TRBD1	TRBV19	TRBJ1-1	TGTGCCAGTAGTATAGTTGGGACGACAGGGGTTCGGGAAGCTTTCTTT	CASSIVGTTGVREAFF
-	-	TRBV11-2	TRBJ2-7	TGTGCCAGCAGCTTAGGGGGGCGGACCTACGAGCAGTACTTC	CASSLGGRTYEQYF
-	-	TRBV7-2	TRBJ1-2	TGTGCCAGCAGACCGCAGGGACCAGCTAACTATGGCTACACCTTC	CASRPQGPANYGYTF
-	TRBD1	TRBV5-1	TRBJ1-1	TGCGCCAGCAGCTTTTCAACAGGGGGCACTGAAGCTTTCTTT	CASSFSTGGTEAFF
-	-	TRBV2	TRBJ2-4	TGTGCCAGCAGTGAAGCGCTAGTCGGGAGCAAAAACATTCAGTACTTC	CASSEALVGSKNIQYF
-	-	TRBV7-2	TRBJ2-3	TGTGCCAGCAGCTTAGGTAGCACAGATACGCAGTATTTT	CASSLGSTDTQYF
-	-	TRBV5-1	TRBJ1-2	TGCGCCAGCAGCTTGGACAGTTCTAACTATGGCTACACCTTC	CASSLDSSNYGYTF
-	-	TRBV5-1	TRBJ2-2	TGCGCCAGCAGCTTGAAGACCGATCCGAACACCGGGGAGCTGTTTTTT	CASSLKTDPNTGELFF
many	-	TRBV5-4	TRBJ2-1	TGTGCCAGCAGCTTGGGGGTCGACAATGAGCAGTTCTTC	CASSLGVDNEQFF
once	-	TRBV9	TRBJ1-5	TGTGCCAGCAGCGTAGAGGGATACAATCAGCCCCAGCATTTT	CASSVEGYNQPQHF
-	-	TRBV15	TRBJ1-5	TGTGCAACCGGGCCAGCTAGCAATCAGCCCCAGCATTTT	CATGPASNQPQHF
-	-	TRBV25-1	TRBJ1-3	TGTGCCAGCAGTGCCGGACAGAACTCTGGAAACACCATATATTTT	CASSAGQNSGNTIYF
once	TRBD1	TRBV11-1	TRBJ1-1	TGTGCCAGCAGACAAGACAGGGAGTACACTGAAGCTTTCTTT	CASRQDREYTEAFF